This TCR beta chain was found in a study of cytomegalovirus exposure and HLA in healthy donors. The CDR3 has 17 amino acids. With 4 bases clipped from V and 4 bases from J, the junction kept 9 bases outside the gene matches. Germline CDR1 SGHTA, CDR2 FQGTGA. The PCR had 60 Vbeta and 13 Jbeta primers. Sequenced by immunoSEQ multiplex PCR; TCRdb stores in-frame clones only, minus some. The table includes approximately 110,000 clones, about 80% detected once. The rearrangement joins TRBV7-3 to TRBJ2-6; 8 bases are shared with TRBD2. Sequenced: PBMCs. The clonotype was recovered from a female donor in good health and CMV-seropositive. CDR3 loop: CASSSSLAGGGANVLTF. The CDR3 DNA sequence: TGTGCCAGCAGCTCGTCTTTGGCGGGAGGCGGGGCCAACGTCCTGACTTTC.